What follows are 13 T cell receptor beta chains derived from one specimen sequenced in a study of T cells after posttransplantation cyclophosphamide. Sequencing was performed with immunoSEQ multiplex PCR; in TCRdb, only in-frame clones are kept and a portion is missing. This table has some 15,000 clones, approximately 80% appearing once. Sampled 1 year posttransplant, controls received myeloablative marrow transplants, methotrexate and a calcineurin inhibitor. The sequences come from PBMCs, collected around 64 weeks after allogeneic stem cell transplant with calcineurin inhibitor and methotrexate. Receptor source: a young adult male patient who received an allogeneic stem cell transplant from an unrelated donor, was CMV-positive, and had acute and chronic GVHD. The graft donor may have given rise to some T cells.

The V gene is TRBV9, the J gene TRBJ1-2; D not resolved. The V and J ends lost 4 bases and 3 bases respectively, with 16 bases between them. CDR1 SGDLS and CDR2 YYNGEE come from the germline V gene. The CDR3 has 15 residues. CDR3 coding DNA: TGTGCCAGCAGCCCCAGAGGGAGGCTTGACTATGGCTACACCTTC. Translated: CASSPRGRLDYGYTF.

Only a few counts were recorded for this clone. The chain uses TRBV18 and TRBJ2-5, with TRBD1 matching 7 bases. Germline V gene lookup returns CDR1 KGHSH and CDR2 LQKENI. The CDR3 totals 12 residues. V was pared by 8 bases and J by 5 bases, with 5 bases of the junction left unmatched. The CDR3 sequence is CASVQGSETQYF. Written as DNA, the CDR3 is TGTGCCAGCGTACAGGGGTCGGAGACCCAGTACTTC.

In this sample, this clone turned up once. The rearrangement links TRBV6-5 to TRBJ1-1, with TRBD1 matching over 7 bases. CDR3 length equals 14 residues. CDR1 is MNHEY, CDR2 SVGAGI, per germline. The junction had 8 bases not matched to a gene; V was cut back by 6 bases and J by 4 bases. This CDR3 reads CASRKGAWGTEAFF. DNA of the CDR3: TGTGCCAGCAGAAAGGGGGCCTGGGGCACTGAAGCTTTCTTT.

This clone was observed a few times. This chain uses TRBV27 with TRBJ1-2; D is uncertain. This CDR3 is built from 13 residues. Per the germline V gene, CDR1 is MNHEY and CDR2 is SMNVEV (reference sequence). Trimming pared 4 bases from V and 8 bases from J, leaving 14 bases between. The CDR3 is CASSSPLTGGYTF. In nucleotides, the CDR3 is TGTGCCAGCAGTTCCCCCCTGACCGGGGGCTACACCTTC.

The CDR3 DNA reads TGTGCCAGCAGCTTAGCCAGGTTTAGGAACTATGGCTACACCTTC. This sequence encodes CASSLARFRNYGYTF. The V and J genes are TRBV7-2 and TRBJ1-2; D unresolved. The CDR3 contains 15 residues. The germline V gene has CDR1 SGHTA and CDR2 FQGNSA. V lost 0 bases to trimming and J lost 2 bases, with 10 bases between them. Filled out from reference TRBV7-2 and TRBJ1-2, the complete variable domain reads GAGVSQSPSNKVTEKGKDVELRCDPISGHTALYWYRQSLGQGLEFLIYFQGNSAPDKSGLPSDRFSAERTGGSVSTLTIQRTQQEDSAVYLCASSLARFRNYGYTFGSGTRLTVV.

The CDR3 loop is CASSKTGTYEQYF. Written as DNA, the CDR3 is TGTGCCAGCAGTAAGACAGGAACCTACGAGCAGTACTTC. The chain uses TRBV2 and TRBJ2-7; D is possibly TRBD1 (6 bases). V gave up 5 bases and J gave up 2 bases, with 10 bases separating them. This CDR3 has 13 amino acids. Per germline, CDR1 SNHLY and CDR2 FYNNEI. Complete variable domain (other parts from reference TRBV2 and TRBJ2-7): EPEVTQTPSHQVTQMGQEVILRCVPISNHLYFYWYRQILGQKVEFLVSFYNNEISEKSEIFDDQFSVERPDGSNFTLKIRSTKLEDSAMYFCASSKTGTYEQYFGPGTRLTVT.

Points on this clone: The junction shows a germline mismatch at one end, possibly a read error. This chain joins TRBV20-1 and TRBJ2-5, with TRBD2 matching over 13 bases. Germline lookup yields CDR1 DFQATT and CDR2 SNEGSKA (reference sequence). This CDR3 spans 11 amino acids. CDR3 sequence: CSASGLAGFNF. The CDR3 region has the DNA TGCAGTGCTTCGGGACTAGCGGGGTTTAACTTC.

The chain recombines TRBV7-2 with TRBJ2-2; D gene ambiguous. The germline V gene has CDR1 SGHTA and CDR2 FQGNSA. The CDR3 has 15 residues. V was clipped by 4 bases and J by 3 bases, with 12 bases between them. The CDR3 DNA sequence: TGTGCCAGCAGCTCTAACAGATTTTACACCGGGGAGCTGTTTTTT. Translating gives CASSSNRFYTGELFF. Complete variable domain (other parts from reference TRBV7-2 and TRBJ2-2): GAGVSQSPSNKVTEKGKDVELRCDPISGHTALYWYRQSLGQGLEFLIYFQGNSAPDKSGLPSDRFSAERTGGSVSTLTIQRTQQEDSAVYLCASSSNRFYTGELFFGEGSRLTVL.

This chain joins TRBV7-2 and TRBJ1-6; D remains unclear. Germline loops: CDR1 SGHTA, CDR2 FQGNSA. V shed 1 base and J shed 0 bases, with 7 bases lying between them. The CDR3 contains 16 residues. CDR3 nucleotides: TGTGCCAGCAGCTTAGATCCGGGCTCCTATAATTCACCCCTCCACTTT. Translating gives CASSLDPGSYNSPLHF.

The rearrangement joins TRBV19 to TRBJ1-1; D is unclear. The CDR3 is made up of 13 amino acids. The V and J ends lost 7 bases and 5 bases respectively, with 14 bases between them. Germline-derived CDR1 and CDR2 are LNHDA and SQIVND (reference sequence). CDR3 DNA: TGTGCCAGTACCCTAAACAGATGGACTGAAGCTTTCTTT. Its protein is CASTLNRWTEAFF.

Here the CDR3 reads CASSGQSRETQYF. For the CDR3, the DNA is TGCGCCAGCAGCGGACAGTCTCGGGAGACCCAGTACTTC. The chain recombines TRBV5-1 with TRBJ2-5; D may be TRBD1 (6 bases). From germline, CDR1 is SGHRS and CDR2 YFSETQ. CDR3 size: 13 residues. V shed 4 bases and J shed 5 bases, with 12 bases lying between them.

This chain uses TRBV6-1 with TRBJ1-1; tentative D call: TRBD1 (6 bases). Trimming left V 6 bases short and J 5 bases short, with 13 bases between. CDR1 and CDR2 from the germline V gene are MNHNS and SASEGT. The CDR3 sequence is 13 residues long. The CDR3 loop is CASSTGRGTEAFF. The CDR3 region has the DNA TGTGCCAGCAGCACAGGGAGAGGTACTGAAGCTTTCTTT.

This chain connects TRBV29-1 to TRBJ1-2, with unresolved D. The CDR3 is 14 amino acids. Trimming cost V 3 bases and J 3 bases, with 14 bases left between them. CDR1 SQVTM and CDR2 ANQGSEA come from the germline V gene. The CDR3 nucleotides read TGCAGCGTTGATTCGGGGAATGGGGACTATGGCTACACCTTC. Amino acid sequence: CSVDSGNGDYGYTF.